The source of this TCR beta chain is a study of blood T cell repertoires in COVID-19. As for the study in general: The cDNA or gDNA used as material had been derived from T cells, B-cell-depleted T cells, or PBMCs.

V dropped 7 bases and J dropped 4 bases, with 11 bases sitting between them. The CDR3 runs to 14 residues. CDR1 is MDHEN, CDR2 SYDVKM, per germline. In the original workflow: Estimates of nucleated cell counts were drawn from the amplification of reference gene primers. The protocol was immunoSEQ multiplex PCR, while the TCRdb copy is restricted to in-frame clones and leaves out a portion. D and trimming were read from the DNA, whereas the V and J calls and clone size are those reported in that table. The sample contains about 130,000 clones, around 80% of which appear only once. The receptor was isolated from a man between 35 and 55 years old with acute COVID-19. J is TRBJ2-6 and V is TRBV28; a weak D match, TRBD2 (6 bases). The source material was PBMCs or T cells enriched from blood (not recorded which). This chain's CDR3 is CASTRGSGANVLTF. CDR3 coding DNA: TGTGCCAGCACCCGGGGGTCCGGGGCCAACGTCCTGACTTTC.